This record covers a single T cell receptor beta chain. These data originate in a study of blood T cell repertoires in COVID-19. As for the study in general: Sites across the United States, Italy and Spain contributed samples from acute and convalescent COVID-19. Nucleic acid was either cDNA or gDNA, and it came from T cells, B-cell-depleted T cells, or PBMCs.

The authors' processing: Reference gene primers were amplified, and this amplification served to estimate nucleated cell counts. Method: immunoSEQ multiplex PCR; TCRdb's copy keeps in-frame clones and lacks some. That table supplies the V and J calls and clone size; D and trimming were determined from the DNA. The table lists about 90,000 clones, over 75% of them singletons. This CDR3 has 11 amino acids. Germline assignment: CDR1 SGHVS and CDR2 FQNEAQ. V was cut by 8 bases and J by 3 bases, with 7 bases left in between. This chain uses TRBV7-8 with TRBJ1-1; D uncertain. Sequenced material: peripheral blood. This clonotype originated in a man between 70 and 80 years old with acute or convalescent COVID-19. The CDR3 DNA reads TGTGCCAGCGGGAGGGACACTGAAGCTTTCTTT. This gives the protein CASGRDTEAFF.